This T cell receptor beta chain was found in a study of monozygotic twins with cystic fibrosis. The data were produced by immunoSEQ multiplex PCR, yet TCRdb's version contains in-frame clones alone and is incomplete. Here the sample spans 30,000 to 35,000 clones, more than 85% being singletons. This clone was counted a few times. The ends were cut back, 11 bases at V and 4 bases at J, with 23 bases in the middle. CDR1 and CDR2 (germline): MRHNA, SNTAGT. The CDR3 length is 16 residues. This clonotype originated in a girl under 10 years old with cystic fibrosis. Sequenced input: blood. The V call is TRBV6-4, the J call TRBJ1-4; D perhaps matches TRBD1 (5 bases). CDR3 protein: CASCRDFPGRNEKLFF. DNA of the CDR3: TGTGCCTCCTGCCGGGACTTCCCCGGGCGTAATGAAAAACTGTTTTTT.